What follows are 8 T cell receptor beta chains derived from one specimen sequenced in a study of graft-versus-host responses after intestinal transplantation. Profiled with immunoSEQ multiplex PCR; TCRdb holds only in-frame clones, not every one. The sample records about 12,000 clones, around 80% being singletons. The sequences come from PBMCs, collected approximately 120 days after transplant. The receptor set was obtained from a human patient who received an intestinal transplant, so some T cells may come from the graft donor.

The rearrangement joins TRBV5-1 to TRBJ2-2; D uncertain. Trimming pared 0 bases from V and 6 bases from J, leaving 12 bases between. The CDR3 length is 15 residues. The V gene's germline CDR1 is SGHRS and CDR2 YFSETQ. The CDR3 DNA reads as TGCGCCAGCAGCTTGGTCTTAGGGCGTCCCGGGGAGCTGTTTTTT. The encoded protein is CASSLVLGRPGELFF.

V usage is TRBV2 and J usage is TRBJ2-3; possible D gene TRBD2, 6 bases. CDR3 length equals 15 residues. In germline, CDR1 is SNHLY, CDR2 FYNNEI. V was clipped by 8 bases and J by 0 bases, with 15 bases between them. CDR3 in amino acids: CASARDFPSTDTQYF. The CDR3 DNA reads as TGTGCCAGCGCCCGGGACTTTCCTAGCACAGATACGCAGTATTTT.

This CDR3 is CASSLVGGSYNEQFF. The CDR3 nucleotides are TGCGCCAGCAGCTTGGTGGGCGGCTCCTACAATGAGCAGTTCTTC. The rearrangement uses TRBV5-1 and TRBJ2-1; D remains ambiguous. Germline-derived CDR1 and CDR2 are SGHRS and YFSETQ. V was cut by 0 bases and J by 0 bases, with 7 bases left in between. The CDR3 has 15 amino acids.

The chain employs TRBV5-1 and TRBJ2-1; D could derive from TRBD1 or TRBD2 (5 bases each). V was shortened by 4 bases and J by 10 bases, with 27 bases between the two germline ends. Germline CDR1 is SGHRS and CDR2 is YFSETQ. This CDR3 has 17 amino acids. The CDR3 region is CASSNANVGERPREQFF. Here the CDR3 DNA reads TGCGCCAGCAGCAACGCTAATGTGGGGGAACGCCCCAGGGAGCAGTTCTTC.

V and J are TRBV30 and TRBJ1-5; D not resolved. Germline V gene sequence: CDR1 GTSNPN, CDR2 SVGIG (reference sequence). V gave up 2 bases and J gave up 4 bases, with 18 bases separating them. The CDR3 is 16 residues long. The CDR3 sequence is CAWSLAGEIGNQPQHF. CDR3 nucleotide sequence: TGTGCCTGGAGTCTAGCCGGGGAGATAGGGAATCAGCCCCAGCATTTT.

The J gene is TRBJ1-3, the V gene TRBV15; D uncertain. Germline V lookup: CDR1 LNHNV, CDR2 YYDKDF (reference sequence). With 2 bases removed from V and 0 bases from J, the gap between germline ends came to 11 bases. The CDR3 sequence is 16 residues long. The CDR3 DNA follows: TGTGCCACCAGCAGATATTCACGGGCCTCTGGAAACACCATATATTTT. Amino acids: CATSRYSRASGNTIYF.

The V and J genes are TRBV28 and TRBJ2-7; D not certain. The CDR3 loop spans 13 amino acids. Trimming shortened V by 3 bases and J by 3 bases, and 9 bases separated the two germline ends. The germline gives CDR1 MDHEN, CDR2 SYDVKM. The CDR3 DNA reads TGTGCCAGCAGTTTGGCCCCCAGCTACGAGCAGTACTTC. As protein: CASSLAPSYEQYF.

The table lists this clone with a few counts. V and J are TRBV7-2 and TRBJ2-1; D call uncertain. The germline V gene encodes CDR1 SGHTA and CDR2 FQGNSA. V lost 5 bases to trimming and J lost 0 bases, with 8 bases between them. This CDR3 is 14 amino acids long. This CDR3 reads CASSLQYSYNEQFF. CDR3 coding DNA: TGTGCCAGCAGCCTACAGTACTCCTACAATGAGCAGTTCTTC.